One and the same sample provided the 20 T cell receptor beta chains below, sequenced in a study of blood T cells in healthy people across ages. Together with a sample-barcoded 5' primer, a J-beta primer mix was included in a second PCR lasting roughly 6 to 12 cycles. TCRdb reprocessed the 5' RACE reads with MiXCR, giving one entry per CDR3 protein. Of about 640,000 distinct CDR3 sequences listed, approximately 30% were seen once; the top ten hold 15% to 18%. The sequenced sample was blood. The receptors shown here come from a woman aged 80 or over in good health.

This clonotype has at least ten counts. This sequence joins TRBV5-1 and TRBJ1-2; perhaps TRBD1 as D (6 bases). CDR3 size: 15 residues. From germline, CDR1 is SGHRS and CDR2 YFSETQ. V dropped 4 bases and J dropped 8 bases, with 21 bases sitting between them. The CDR3 sequence is CASSLLSGQSRGYTF. The CDR3 DNA sequence: TGCGCCAGCAGCCTACTAAGTGGACAGTCTCGCGGCTACACCTTC.

There are many counts of this clonotype. The V gene is TRBV7-2, the J gene TRBJ2-3; 10 bases agree with TRBD2. This CDR3 has 15 residues. Germline trimming cut 4 bases from V and 1 base from J; bases unmatched to any gene: 2. Germline values: CDR1 SGHTA, CDR2 FQGNSA. In nucleotides, the CDR3 is TGTGCCAGCAGCTCGAGCGGGGGGGGCACAGATACGCAGTATTTT. Amino acid sequence: CASSSSGGGTDTQYF.

This clonotype was seen many times. The genes are TRBV28 and TRBJ2-3; D is uncertain. The CDR3 consists of 12 residues. V was trimmed by 6 bases and J by 2 bases, leaving 6 bases between them. CDR1 is MDHEN, CDR2 SYDVKM, per germline. The DNA for the CDR3 is TGTGCCAGCAGCCCGCCCACAGATACGCAGTATTTT. Translation: CASSPPTDTQYF.

This clonotype appeared many times. The chain carries TRBV6-5 and TRBJ1-1; 8 nucleotides match TRBD1. In germline, CDR1 is MNHEY, CDR2 SVGAGI. V was pared by 4 bases and J by 2 bases, with 6 bases of the junction left unmatched. The CDR3 runs to 15 residues. CDR3 in amino acids: CASSSPGTGNTEAFF. The CDR3 DNA reads TGTGCCAGCAGTTCCCCCGGGACAGGCAACACTGAAGCTTTCTTT.

This clonotype was recorded at least ten times. The V call is TRBV6-2 or TRBV6-3, the J call TRBJ2-3, with D uncertain. Deletions cut 6 bases from V and 4 bases from J, with 11 bases between. The CDR3 length is 13 residues. Per the germline V gene, CDR1 is MNHEY and CDR2 is SVGEGT. The CDR3 region is CASSGPVADTQYF. The CDR3 DNA sequence: TGTGCCAGCAGCGGGCCGGTCGCAGATACGCAGTATTTT.

The chain combines TRBV6-2 or TRBV6-3 with TRBJ1-2; perhaps TRBD1 as D (6 bases). Trimming removed 2 bases at V and 3 bases at J, with 13 bases between. Germline CDR1 is MNHEY and CDR2 is SVGEGT. This CDR3 has 15 residues. CDR3 nucleotides: TGTGCCAGCAGTTACCGGGAGGGGGATTACTATGGCTACACCTTC. Its protein is CASSYREGDYYGYTF.

The chain is built from TRBV9 and TRBJ1-1; possible D gene TRBD1, 5 bases. This CDR3 is 15 amino acids long. V lost 2 bases to trimming and J lost 1 base, with 12 bases between them. Germline CDR1 SGDLS, CDR2 YYNGEE. The CDR3 DNA reads TGTGCCAGCAGCGTCAAACAGGAGTCGAACACTGAAGCTTTCTTT. Its translation is CASSVKQESNTEAFF.

This clonotype has ten or more counts. The CDR3 region is CATSWDRGTEDTQYF. CDR3 bases: TGTGCCACCAGCTGGGACAGGGGAACTGAAGATACGCAGTATTTT. The rearrangement links TRBV15 to TRBJ2-3, with TRBD1 identical over 10 bases. The CDR3 has 15 residues. CDR1 and CDR2 (germline): LNHNV, YYDKDF (reference sequence). V shed 5 bases and J 5 bases; nucleotides not matched to a gene: 7.

This clonotype was counted many times. The V call is TRBV6-2 or TRBV6-3, the J call TRBJ2-7; possible D gene TRBD2, 6 bases. Trimming pared 5 bases from V and 7 bases from J, leaving 18 bases between. CDR1 and CDR2 (germline): MNHEY, SVGEGT. The CDR3 consists of 14 residues. DNA for the CDR3: TGTGCCAGCAGTCCTTACACGGGGGTAGAGGAGCAGTACTTC. Protein: CASSPYTGVEEQYF.

CDR3 sequence: CSASLTGEVGAFF. DNA for the CDR3: TGCAGTGCTAGCTTGACAGGGGAAGTTGGAGCTTTCTTT. The chain links TRBV20-1 to TRBJ1-1; TRBD1 matches at 8 bases. The V gene's germline CDR1 is DFQATT and CDR2 SNEGSKA (reference sequence). After removal of 3 bases from V and 10 bases from J, the junction contained 10 bases not matched to a gene. The CDR3 runs to 13 residues.

This clonotype was recorded a few times. The CDR3 region has the DNA TGTGCCAGCAGCGTAGTGGGTGAAACAGATACGCAGTATTTT. Translated: CASSVVGETDTQYF. This chain joins TRBV9 and TRBJ2-3, with D unresolved. Germline V gives CDR1 SGDLS, CDR2 YYNGEE. The CDR3 contains 14 residues. V gave up 0 bases and J gave up 3 bases, with 8 bases separating them.

The chain has TRBV5-1 and TRBJ1-2; D perhaps matches TRBD1 (5 bases). The CDR3 extends over 14 amino acids. V was clipped by 0 bases and J by 3 bases, with 9 bases between them. The germline V gene encodes CDR1 SGHRS and CDR2 YFSETQ. The CDR3 region is CASSLDGDHYGYTF. CDR3 nucleotides: TGCGCCAGCAGCTTGGATGGGGACCACTATGGCTACACCTTC.

The CDR3 sequence is CATSRQNSEQYF. CDR3 in DNA: TGTGCCACCAGCAGACAGAACTCCGAGCAGTACTTC. V is TRBV15 and J is TRBJ2-4; D gene ambiguous. The closer fit of TRBJ2-7 to the DNA end suggests the J call may be wrong. The CDR3 spans 12 residues. Per the germline V gene, CDR1 is LNHNV and CDR2 is YYDKDF (reference sequence).

This clonotype was found many times. V usage is TRBV7-9 and J usage is TRBJ2-3, with 9 bases lining up with TRBD1. The V segment lost 3 bases and the J segment 0 bases; nucleotides outside the gene matches: 4. CDR1 and CDR2 (germline): SEHNR, FQNEAQ (reference sequence). CDR3 length equals 16 residues. CDR3 sequence: CASSFPGTGSTDTQYF. As DNA, the CDR3 is TGTGCCAGCAGCTTTCCCGGGACAGGGAGCACAGATACGCAGTATTTT.

This clonotype has at least ten counts. This chain connects TRBV7-8 to TRBJ1-5, with D unresolved. CDR1 is SGHVS and CDR2 is FQNEAQ in the germline V gene. The CDR3 covers 14 residues. The V end was cut by 3 bases, the J end by 0 bases, with 6 bases between. CDR3 loop: CASSFPYSNQPQHF. In nucleotides, the CDR3 is TGTGCCAGCAGCTTTCCCTATAGCAATCAGCCCCAGCATTTT. Variable domain in full (rest from reference TRBV7-8 and TRBJ1-5): GAGVSQSPRYKVAKRGQDVALRCDPISGHVSLFWYQQALGQGPEFLTYFQNEAQLDKSGLPSDRFFAERPEGSVSTLKIQRTQQEDSAVYLCASSFPYSNQPQHFGDGTRLSIL.

This clonotype was counted many times. J is TRBJ1-2 and V is TRBV6-4, with a weak D call TRBD1 (5 bases). There are 13 residues in the CDR3. Looked up from germline, CDR1 is MRHNA and CDR2 is SNTAGT. The V end was cut by 3 bases, the J end by 5 bases, with 10 bases between. CDR3: CASSEGRNYGYTF. The CDR3 DNA reads TGTGCCAGCAGTGAGGGACGGAATTATGGCTACACCTTC.

This chain uses TRBV11-2 with TRBJ2-1; D unresolved. The germline CDR1 and CDR2 sequences are SGHAT and FQNNGV. V lost 0 bases, J lost 10 bases, and 13 bases lay in between. The CDR3 totals 14 residues. The CDR3 nucleotides are TGTGCCAGCAGCTTAGACAGTACCACCTACGAGCAGTTCTTC. Protein sequence: CASSLDSTTYEQFF.

This clonotype was seen more than once but under ten times. Being one base from a much bigger clone, this may be a read error. The V and J genes are TRBV20-1 and TRBJ2-1, with D possibly called TRBD1 or TRBD2 (5 bases each). The germline V gene encodes CDR1 DFQATT and CDR2 SNEGSKA (reference sequence). Trimming removed 4 bases from V and 9 bases from J, with 19 bases in between. The CDR3 sequence is 14 residues long. CDR3 amino acids: CSATGTLHSGEQFF. The DNA for the CDR3 is TGCAGTGCTACAGGGACCCTTCACTCCGGTGAGCAGTTCTTC.

This clonotype was seen many times. This rearrangement joins TRBV24-1 to TRBJ1-2; D ambiguous. The CDR3 has 12 amino acids. The V and J ends lost 2 bases and 7 bases respectively, with 7 bases between them. CDR1 KGHDR and CDR2 SFDVKD come from the germline V gene. CDR3 bases: TGTGCCACCAGTGATTCGGTTAGTGGCTACACCTTC. It specifies CATSDSVSGYTF.

The table lists this clonotype with a count of one. A read error is possible here, since a much larger clone lies one base away. The chain joins TRBV20-1 to TRBJ1-2; tentative D call: TRBD1 (5 bases). The germline CDR1 and CDR2 sequences are DFQATT and SNEGSKA (reference sequence). The ends were cut back, 2 bases at V and 7 bases at J, with 17 bases in the middle. This CDR3 is built from 14 residues. For the CDR3, the DNA is TGCAGTGCTAGACTCACGGGGCGGGTCTGTGGCTACACCTTC. Its translation is CSARLTGRVCGYTF.